This T cell receptor beta chain was recorded in a study of spatial heterogeneity in lung cancer. Across the study: A consistent excess of beta-chain over alpha-chain sequences was detected. Broader study findings: Tumor TCRs that were ubiquitous and expanded showed up in blood more at resection than follow-up.

In its sample, this clonotype was seen many times. Its antigen is unidentified. The study tagged each TCR cDNA molecule with a unique molecular identifier. A single record per CDR3 protein comes from TCRdb applying MiXCR to the 5' RACE reads. This table holds under 40,000 distinct CDR3 sequences, 5.2% found once. Time point noted: sample taken at primary tumor resection. Material for sequencing was whole RNA from tumor, nontumor lung or frozen PBMC, left unsorted. The sequencing used PBMCs, collected at surgery. This clonotype originated in a female donor with early-stage non-small cell lung cancer.

In DNA, the CDR3 is TGCGCCAGCAGCTGGGGCGACACCACGGGAGGCTACACCTTC. Protein product: CASSWGDTTGGYTF. The genes are TRBV5-1 and TRBJ1-2; possible D gene TRBD1, 5 bases. The CDR3 loop spans 14 amino acids. Trimming shortened V by 3 bases and J by 8 bases, and 17 bases separated the two germline ends. Looked up from germline, CDR1 is SGHRS and CDR2 is YFSETQ.